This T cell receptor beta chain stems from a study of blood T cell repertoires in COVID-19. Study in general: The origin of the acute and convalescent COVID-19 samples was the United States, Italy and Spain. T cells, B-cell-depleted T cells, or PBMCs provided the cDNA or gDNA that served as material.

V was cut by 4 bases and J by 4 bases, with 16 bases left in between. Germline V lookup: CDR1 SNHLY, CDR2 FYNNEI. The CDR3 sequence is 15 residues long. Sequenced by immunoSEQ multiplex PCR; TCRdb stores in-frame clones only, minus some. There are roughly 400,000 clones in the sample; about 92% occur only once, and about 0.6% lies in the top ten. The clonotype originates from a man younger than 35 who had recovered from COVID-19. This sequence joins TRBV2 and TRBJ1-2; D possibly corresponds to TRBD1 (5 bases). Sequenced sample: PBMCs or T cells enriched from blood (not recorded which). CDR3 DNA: TGTGCCAGCAGTGCAAAGGGGAGGGCCGGCTATGGCTACACCTTC. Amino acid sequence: CASSAKGRAGYGYTF.